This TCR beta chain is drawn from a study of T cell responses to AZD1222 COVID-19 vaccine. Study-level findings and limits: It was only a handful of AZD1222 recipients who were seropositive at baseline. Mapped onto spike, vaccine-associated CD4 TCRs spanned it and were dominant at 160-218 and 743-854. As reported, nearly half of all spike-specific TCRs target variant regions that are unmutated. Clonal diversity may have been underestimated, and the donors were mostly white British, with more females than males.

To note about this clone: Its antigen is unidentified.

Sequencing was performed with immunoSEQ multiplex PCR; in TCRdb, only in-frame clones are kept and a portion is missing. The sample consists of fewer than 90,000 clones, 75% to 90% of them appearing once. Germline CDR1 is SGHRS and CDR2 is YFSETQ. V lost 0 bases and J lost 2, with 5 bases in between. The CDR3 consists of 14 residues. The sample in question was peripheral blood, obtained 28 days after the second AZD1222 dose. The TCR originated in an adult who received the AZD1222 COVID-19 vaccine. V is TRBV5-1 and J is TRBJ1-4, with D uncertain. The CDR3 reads CASSLAATNEKLFF. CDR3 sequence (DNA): TGCGCCAGCAGCTTGGCTGCCACTAATGAAAAACTGTTTTTT.